The source of this T cell receptor (beta chain) is a study of identical twins (TCRdb year 2016). Regarding the research as a whole: The study deep-sequenced TCR alpha and beta repertoires from monozygotic twins, unrelated adults of various ages and cord blood to test whether fetal clonotypes persist. Replicate twin experiments were performed at different times using different library preparation protocols to rule out contamination. Results the study describes overall, beyond this receptor: Because the same donors could not be followed over many years, the conclusions depended on cross-sectional statistical analysis. Excess twin sharing in beta out-of-frame sequences was weaker because fewer shared sequences lowered the signal-to-noise ratio. In monozygotic twins, out-of-frame TCR alpha sharing was systematically underestimated by recombination models, although the models agreed with sharing between unrelated individuals. Fewer insertions were carried by abundant cord blood beta clonotypes; a weaker similar trend was observed in young adult naive repertoires, while no such trend was observed in memory repertoires. Compared with coincidental sharing between unrelated individuals, out-of-frame TCR alpha sequences shared between twins had an excess of sequences with low generation probability. Zero-insertion analyses could be partly confounded by invariant T cells such as MAIT and iNKT, although diverse VJ usage argued against such confounding for most clonotypes.

V lost 5 bases and J lost 4 bases, and the count of bases not matched to a germline gene is 5. According to the germline V gene, CDR1 reads ENHRY and CDR2 reads SYGVKD. The CDR3 numbers 14 residues from cysteine through phenylalanine. The only DNA kept is the CDR3, 42 bases in frame from the first base. Every donor was a healthy Caucasian. Three pairs of female monozygotic twins, all aged 18 to 29 years, were included in the twin cohort. Positive isolation kits from Invitrogen were used to isolate CD4+ and CD8+ T cell populations. As for this clonotype: Its antigen has not been determined. Per-base qualities were not stored, and no clone one base away is much larger.

Receptors were amplified or captured by 5' RACE. The sample was run on an Illumina HiSeq 2000. A universal primer binding site was introduced by template switching, and a unique molecular identifier was present in the final cDNA, enabling accurate counting of TCR cDNA molecules. Specific primers in the conserved constant-segment region were used to synthesize first-strand cDNA for TCR alpha and beta chains. To control for contamination, every cDNA library was double barcoded, receiving both a SMART-Mk sample barcode and Illumina barcodes. TruSeq adapter sequences and Illumina sample barcodes were added in two successive PCR steps. The Illumina HiSeq platform was used with custom primers to sequence TCR alpha and beta cDNA libraries. On the authors' methods: Unique molecular identifiers were extracted from raw reads with MiGEC, and CDR3 positions were determined with MiXCR. Recombination models were inferred per individual with the repgenHMM and IGoR tools using an EM algorithm. The analysis of shared clonotypes was done with the tcR package in R, with sharing normalized by the product of cloneset sizes. To study raw recombination without the effects of thymic and clonal selection, out-of-frame nonproductive sequences were analyzed. TCRdb applied fastp at Q25 and MiXCR to the public reads, then kept only in-frame beta chains. Each CDR3 protein gets just one entry, which takes the most common genes and DNA from the rows behind it. The V and J calls, along with clone size, are taken from TCRdb and not from the paper's own processing. Across this sample there are around 530,000 distinct CDR3 sequences, with approximately 14% seen only once. The leading ten clones occupy roughly 0.42% of the sample.

This sample was also put to use in a study of yellow fever vaccine responses in identical twins. The second source states: The T cell response to vaccination in identical twins was reported by the authors to appear partly convergent and partly personalized. The study precisely tracked vaccine-responding T cell clones in identical twins.

This sequence originates from a woman between 18 and 29 years old in good health. The sample consisted of CD4+ T cells sorted from blood. This receptor chain uses TRBV10-3 and TRBJ2-3; 8 of the junction bases match TRBD2. The nucleotide sequence reads as follows: TGTGCCATCAGTCCTAGCGGGCAAGCAGATACGCAGTATTTT. Its translation reads: CAISPSGQADTQYF.